Shown below are 18 T cell receptor beta chains from a single sample sequenced in a study of CD8 T cell repertoires and HIV-1 epitope variants. Measured with immunoSEQ multiplex PCR; TCRdb has only the in-frame clones, and not every one. The table includes 5,000 to 6,500 clones, around 66% detected once. Which antigens these TCRs recognize remains unknown. Sequenced: cultured CD8+ T cells derived from PBMCs. These receptors originate from a male donor with HIV.

CDR3 amino acids: CASSTSLDSPEVHEQFF. Written as DNA, the CDR3 is TGTGCCAGCAGTACCTCCCTCGACTCCCCGGAAGTCCATGAGCAGTTCTTC. The chain joins TRBV27 to TRBJ2-1, with D unresolved. In germline, CDR1 is MNHEY, CDR2 SMNVEV (reference sequence). This CDR3 region has 17 residues. Trimming left V 5 bases short and J 8 bases short, with 25 bases between.

V is TRBV6-5 and J is TRBJ2-5; D is unresolved. Trimming pared 4 bases from V and 2 bases from J, leaving 11 bases between. The germline V gene encodes CDR1 MNHEY and CDR2 SVGAGI. The CDR3 consists of 14 residues. DNA of the CDR3: TGTGCCAGCAGTTTCTACAGCAAACAAGAGACCCAGTACTTC. Its translation is CASSFYSKQETQYF.

The chain joins TRBV15 to TRBJ2-7; the D is unclear. Germline CDR1 LNHNV, CDR2 YYDKDF (reference sequence). V lost 0 bases and J 6 bases, leaving 15 bases between the germline ends. The CDR3 is 15 amino acids. For the CDR3, the DNA is TGTGCCACCAGCAGAGATCCCTCATTAGGTTCCGAGCAGTACTTC. It codes for CATSRDPSLGSEQYF.

The gene calls are TRBV2 and TRBJ1-1; D is unclear. CDR3 length: 13 amino acids. V was trimmed by 6 bases and J by 1 base, leaving 9 bases between them. The germline gives CDR1 SNHLY, CDR2 FYNNEI. CDR3 loop: CASRRRENTEAFF. In DNA form, the CDR3 reads TGTGCCAGCAGGCGACGCGAGAACACTGAAGCTTTCTTT.

The V and J genes are TRBV19 and TRBJ2-7; a weak D match, TRBD2 (6 bases). Between the trimmed V and J ends, which lost 1 base and 5 bases, there was a span of 9 bases. CDR1 is LNHDA and CDR2 is SQIVND in the germline V gene (reference sequence). CDR3 size: 13 residues. This CDR3 reads CASSIVGGDEQYF. CDR3 DNA sequence: TGTGCCAGTAGTATAGTCGGAGGGGACGAGCAGTACTTC.

V gene TRBV6-1 combines with J gene TRBJ2-5; 11 nucleotides line up with TRBD2. V lost 2 bases and J lost 0; bases outside the gene matches: 11. CDR1 MNHNS and CDR2 SASEGT come from the germline V gene. The CDR3 contains 19 residues. The CDR3 DNA follows: TGTGCCAGCAGTGAAAAACTAGCGGGAGCGTTAGGGTACCAAGAGACCCAGTACTTC. Its translation: CASSEKLAGALGYQETQYF.

J is TRBJ2-2 and V is TRBV4-3, with D perhaps TRBD1 (6 bases). Trimming left V 0 bases short and J 6 bases short, with 14 bases between. The CDR3 runs 16 residues. Germline lookup yields CDR1 LGHNA and CDR2 YSLEER. As DNA, the CDR3 is TGCGCCAGCAGCCAAGAGGCGGCAGGGGAGCCCGGGGAGCTGTTTTTT. Residues: CASSQEAAGEPGELFF.

The V call is TRBV7-3, the J call TRBJ1-1; D ambiguous. V gave up 8 bases and J gave up 1 base, with 11 bases separating them. The V gene's germline CDR1 is SGHTA and CDR2 FQGTGA. CDR3 length equals 13 residues. This CDR3 reads CASSPGRNTEAFF. The CDR3 bases are TGTGCCAGCTCTCCCGGCAGGAACACTGAAGCTTTCTTT.

CDR3 nucleotides: TGTGCCAGCAGCTTGGGCCTCGGGACAGCTTTCTACGAGCAGTACTTC. Translating gives CASSLGLGTAFYEQYF. This chain connects TRBV5-4 to TRBJ2-7; TRBD1 agrees at 7 bases. The CDR3 is made up of 16 amino acids. The germline CDR1 and CDR2 sequences are SGHNT and YYREEE (reference sequence). Losses at the gene ends were 0 bases for V and 3 bases for J; bases not matched to a gene: 9.

CDR3 loop: CASSSYGDQPQHF. In DNA form, the CDR3 reads TGTGCCAGCAGTTCCTATGGGGATCAGCCCCAGCATTTT. This chain uses TRBV28 with TRBJ1-5; D is ambiguous. V was pared by 4 bases and J by 5 bases, with 9 bases between. The CDR3 is 13 amino acids. Germline CDR1 MDHEN, CDR2 SYDVKM.

The CDR3 protein is CATSRDGQGAGETQYF. CDR3 in DNA: TGTGCCACCAGCAGAGATGGTCAGGGGGCCGGTGAGACCCAGTACTTC. The chain joins TRBV15 to TRBJ2-5, with 8 bases fitting TRBD1. The ends lost 0 bases at V and 5 bases at J; junction bases unmatched: 8. The CDR3 has 16 amino acids. Germline CDR1 LNHNV, CDR2 YYDKDF (reference sequence).

This clone was observed a handful of times. This chain joins TRBV9 and TRBJ2-7; tentatively, D is TRBD1 (5 bases). Germline V lookup: CDR1 SGDLS, CDR2 YYNGEE. V was trimmed by 3 bases and J by 0 bases, leaving 7 bases between them. The CDR3 totals 13 residues. The CDR3 DNA follows: TGTGCCAGCAGCGAAGACAGCTCCTACGAGCAGTACTTC. As protein: CASSEDSSYEQYF.

This chain's CDR3 is CASSGTSGSRTYNEQFF. The CDR3 DNA is TGTGCCAGCAGTGGGACTAGCGGGAGCAGAACCTACAATGAGCAGTTCTTC. The V and J genes are TRBV25-1 and TRBJ2-1; 13 bases map to TRBD2. Trimming cost V 4 bases and J 2 bases; bases outside gene matches: 5. Germline CDR1 reads MGHDK; CDR2 reads SYGVNS. CDR3 length equals 17 residues.

The V call is TRBV9, the J call TRBJ2-3; 8 nucleotides line up with TRBD1. J was trimmed by 7 bases and V by 0 bases; bases with no gene match: 7. The germline V gene has CDR1 SGDLS and CDR2 YYNGEE. The CDR3 is 15 residues long. The CDR3 here is CASSVGAGGGNTQYF. The CDR3 nucleotides are TGTGCCAGCAGCGTAGGGGCAGGGGGCGGAAATACGCAGTATTTT. The full variable domain, completed using reference TRBV9 and TRBJ2-3, is DSGVTQTPKHLITATGQRVTLRCSPRSGDLSVYWYQQSLDQGLQFLIQYYNGEERAKGNILERFSAQQFPDLHSELNLSSLELGDSALYFCASSVGAGGGNTQYFGPGTRLTVL.

V usage is TRBV5-6 and J usage is TRBJ2-3, with D perhaps matching TRBD2 (6 bases). This CDR3 has 14 residues. Between the trimmed V and J ends, which lost 4 bases and 2 bases, there was a span of 11 bases. The germline CDR1 and CDR2 sequences are SGHDT and YYEEEE. CDR3 protein: CASSGAGLTDTQYF. CDR3 nucleotide sequence: TGTGCCAGCAGCGGAGCGGGTCTCACAGATACGCAGTATTTT.

The CDR3 protein is CASSLGDEQYF. The CDR3 DNA sequence: TGTGCCAGCAGTCTCGGAGACGAGCAGTACTTC. The chain is built from TRBV27 and TRBJ2-7; no clear D. Deletions cut 5 bases from V and 5 bases from J, with 7 bases between. Germline CDR1 reads MNHEY; CDR2 reads SMNVEV (reference sequence). The CDR3 consists of 11 residues.

Comment on this clone: A far larger clone is one base from this, pointing to a likely read error. This sequence joins TRBV4-2 and TRBJ1-4, with no clear D. The CDR3 is 19 residues long. Germline-derived CDR1 and CDR2 are LGHNA and YNFKEQ. The V end lost 0 bases, the J end lost 0 bases, and 17 bases lay between the germline ends. The CDR3 DNA reads TGTGCCAGCAGCCAAGATTCAACGGGGAACATTGCAACTAATGAAAAACTGTTTTTT. Translating gives CASSQDSTGNIATNEKLFF.

The genes are TRBV15 and TRBJ1-6; the D is unclear. Per germline, CDR1 LNHNV and CDR2 YYDKDF (reference sequence). The V gene lost 3 bases and the J gene lost 0 bases, with 3 bases spanning the gap. CDR3 length: 14 amino acids. The CDR3 nucleotides read TGTGCCACCAGCAGTGGCTCCTATAATTCACCCCTCCACTTT. Translating it yields CATSSGSYNSPLHF. Full variable domain (rest looked up from reference TRBV15 and TRBJ1-6): DAMVIQNPRYQVTQFGKPVTLSCSQTLNHNVMYWYQQKSSQAPKLLFHYYDKDFNNEADTPDNFQSRRPNTSFCFLDIRSPGLGDTAMYLCATSSGSYNSPLHFGNGTRLTVT.